Listed here is a single TCR beta chain. The target antigen is unknown. These data originate in a study of cytomegalovirus exposure and HLA in healthy donors. V was trimmed by 6 bases and J by 5 bases, leaving 20 bases between them. The length of the CDR3 is 16 residues. Per germline, CDR1 MDHEN and CDR2 SYDVKM. Findings and limits, study-wide: Overall, approximately 150 TCR beta chains were annotated as cytomegalovirus-associated. Clonal expansion, a later analysis showed, was greater in HLA-associated TCR beta chains than in equally common others.

PCR employed 60 Vbeta and 13 Jbeta primers. Clones were sequenced by immunoSEQ multiplex PCR, and TCRdb holds only the in-frame ones, with some missing. In the table there are fewer than 200,000 clones, 65% to 80% of which are singletons. The V call is TRBV28, the J call TRBJ2-1; D is possibly TRBD1 (6 bases). The sample was PBMCs. This receptor was obtained from a woman aged 40-49 years in good health and CMV-seronegative. CDR3 DNA: TGTGCCAGCAGCCGGGCAGGGGTCGTGGGCCACAATGAGCAGTTCTTC. Translating gives CASSRAGVVGHNEQFF. Full variable domain (outside the CDR3, taken from reference TRBV28 and TRBJ2-1): DVKVTQSSRYLVKRTGEKVFLECVQDMDHENMFWYRQDPGLGLRLIYFSYDVKMKEKGDIPEGYSVSREKKERFSLILESASTNQTSMYLCASSRAGVVGHNEQFFGPGTRLTVL.